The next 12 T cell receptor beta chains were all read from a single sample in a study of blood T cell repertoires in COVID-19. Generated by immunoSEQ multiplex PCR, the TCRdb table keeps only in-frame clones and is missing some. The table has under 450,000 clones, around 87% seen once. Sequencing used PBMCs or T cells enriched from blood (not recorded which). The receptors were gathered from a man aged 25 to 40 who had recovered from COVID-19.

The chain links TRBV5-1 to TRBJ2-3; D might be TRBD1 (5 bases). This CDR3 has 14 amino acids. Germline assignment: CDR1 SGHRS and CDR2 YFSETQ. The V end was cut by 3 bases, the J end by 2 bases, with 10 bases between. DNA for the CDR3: TGCGCCAGCAGCTCGGACGGACACACAGATACGCAGTATTTT. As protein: CASSSDGHTDTQYF.

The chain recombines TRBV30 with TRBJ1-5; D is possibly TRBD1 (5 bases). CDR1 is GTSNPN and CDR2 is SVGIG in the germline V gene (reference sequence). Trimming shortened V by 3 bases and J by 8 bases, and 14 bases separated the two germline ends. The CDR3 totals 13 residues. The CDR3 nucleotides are TGTGCCTGGAGCACCAGGGATAGGAAGCCCCAGCATTTT. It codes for CAWSTRDRKPQHF.

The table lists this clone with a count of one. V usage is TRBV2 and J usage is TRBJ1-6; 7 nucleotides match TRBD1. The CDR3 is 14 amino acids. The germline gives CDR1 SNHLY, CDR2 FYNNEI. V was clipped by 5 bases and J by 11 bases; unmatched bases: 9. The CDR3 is CASSLTGSRTPLHF. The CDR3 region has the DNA TGTGCCAGCAGTTTGACAGGGAGTAGGACACCCCTCCACTTT. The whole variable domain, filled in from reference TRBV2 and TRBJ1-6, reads EPEVTQTPSHQVTQMGQEVILRCVPISNHLYFYWYRQILGQKVEFLVSFYNNEISEKSEIFDDQFSVERPDGSNFTLKIRSTKLEDSAMYFCASSLTGSRTPLHFGNGTRLTVT.

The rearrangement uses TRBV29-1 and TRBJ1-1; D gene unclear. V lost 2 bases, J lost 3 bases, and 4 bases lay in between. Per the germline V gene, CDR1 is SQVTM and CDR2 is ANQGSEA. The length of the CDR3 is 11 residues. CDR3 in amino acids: CSVEIYTEAFF. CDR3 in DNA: TGCAGCGTTGAAATCTACACTGAAGCTTTCTTT.

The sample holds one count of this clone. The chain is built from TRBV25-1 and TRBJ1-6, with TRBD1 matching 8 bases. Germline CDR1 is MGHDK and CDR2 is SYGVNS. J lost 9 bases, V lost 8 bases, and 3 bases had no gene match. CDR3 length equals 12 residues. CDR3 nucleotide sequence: TGTGCCAGCCGGACAGGGACTTCACCCCTCCACTTT. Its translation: CASRTGTSPLHF.

The CDR3 loop reads CASSGPTGSSGNTIYF. In DNA, the CDR3 is TGTGCCAGCAGCGGCCCAACGGGGAGCTCTGGAAACACCATATATTTT. This rearrangement joins TRBV7-2 to TRBJ1-3; D uncertain. The germline gives CDR1 SGHTA, CDR2 FQGNSA. V lost 5 bases to trimming and J lost 0 bases, with 14 bases between them. The CDR3 length is 16 residues.

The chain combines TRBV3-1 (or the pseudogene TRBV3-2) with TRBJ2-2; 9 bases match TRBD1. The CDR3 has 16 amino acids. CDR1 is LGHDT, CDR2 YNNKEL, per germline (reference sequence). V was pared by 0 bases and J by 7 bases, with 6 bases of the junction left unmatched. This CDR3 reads CASSQEGTGINGELFF. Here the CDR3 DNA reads TGTGCCAGCAGCCAAGAGGGGACAGGGATTAACGGGGAGCTGTTTTTT.

CDR3 loop: CASSLAPGQNLVEQYF. CDR3 in DNA: TGTGCCAGCAGCTTAGCCCCGGGACAGAACCTGGTCGAGCAGTACTTC. The V call is TRBV7-2, the J call TRBJ2-7; 7 nucleotides align to TRBD1. J gave up 6 bases and V 0 bases, and 11 bases lay outside the gene matches. The length of the CDR3 is 16 residues. Germline CDR1 SGHTA, CDR2 FQGNSA.

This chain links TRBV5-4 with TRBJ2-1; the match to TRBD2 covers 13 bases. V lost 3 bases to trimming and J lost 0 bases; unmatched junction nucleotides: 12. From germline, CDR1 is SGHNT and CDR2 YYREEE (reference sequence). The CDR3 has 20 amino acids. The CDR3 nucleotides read TGTGCCAGCAGCTCCCGCCCCCAGACTAGCGGGGGGAGCTCCTACAATGAGCAGTTCTTC. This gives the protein CASSSRPQTSGGSSYNEQFF.

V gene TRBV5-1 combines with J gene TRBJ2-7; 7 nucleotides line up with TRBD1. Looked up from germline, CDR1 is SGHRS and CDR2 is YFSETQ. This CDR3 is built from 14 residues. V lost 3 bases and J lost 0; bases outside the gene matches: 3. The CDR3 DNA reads TGCGCCAGCAGCTGGACAGGAAGCTCCTACGAGCAGTACTTC. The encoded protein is CASSWTGSSYEQYF.

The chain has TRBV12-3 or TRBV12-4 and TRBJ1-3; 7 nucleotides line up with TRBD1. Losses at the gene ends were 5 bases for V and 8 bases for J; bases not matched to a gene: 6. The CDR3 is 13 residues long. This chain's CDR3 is CASSPGGFDTIYF. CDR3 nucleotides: TGTGCCAGCAGTCCAGGGGGGTTCGACACCATATATTTT.

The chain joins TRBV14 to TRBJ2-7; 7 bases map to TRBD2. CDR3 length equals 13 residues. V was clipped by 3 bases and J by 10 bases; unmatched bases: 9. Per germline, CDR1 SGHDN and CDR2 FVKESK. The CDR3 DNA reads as TGTGCCAGCAGCCAGGGGGGGACGGAGGGTCAGTACTTC. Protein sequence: CASSQGGTEGQYF.